A single sample is the source of the 15 T cell receptor beta chains below, sequenced in a study of cytomegalovirus exposure and HLA in healthy donors. PCR involved 60 Vbeta and 13 Jbeta primers. The assay was immunoSEQ multiplex PCR, and TCRdb's table has in-frame clones only and misses some. Counted here are hundreds of thousands of clones, about 80% occurring once; the ten biggest clones make up over 0.5%. Sequenced material: PBMCs. These receptors were taken from a woman aged 40 to 49 in good health and CMV-seronegative.

The CDR3 nucleotides read TGTGCCAGCAGCGGGACAGGGAAGAACACTGAAGCTTTCTTT. Translation gives CASSGTGKNTEAFF. The rearrangement links TRBV11-1 to TRBJ1-1; 9 bases match TRBD1. V shed 5 bases, J shed 1 base, and the junction held 2 bases outside the gene matches. The CDR3 covers 14 residues. Germline CDR1 is SGHAT and CDR2 is FQDESV (reference sequence). The whole variable domain, filled in from reference TRBV11-1 and TRBJ1-1, reads EAEVAQSPRYKITEKSQAVAFWCDPISGHATLYWYRQILGQGPELLVQFQDESVVDDSQLPKDRFSAERLKGVDSTLKIQPAELGDSAMYLCASSGTGKNTEAFFGQGTRLTVV.

A single count supports this clone. The chain is built from TRBV15 and TRBJ1-5; D is uncertain. Germline V gives CDR1 LNHNV, CDR2 YYDKDF (reference sequence). V shed 5 bases and J shed 0 bases, with 11 bases lying between them. This CDR3 has 15 amino acids. In nucleotides, the CDR3 is TGTGCCACCAGCGGGGAGCTCCATAGCAATCAGCCCCAGCATTTT. Translating it yields CATSGELHSNQPQHF.

This clone has only one observation. The CDR3 spells CASSPGQGSSYEQYF. As DNA, the CDR3 is TGCGCCAGCAGCCCTGGACAGGGCAGCTCCTACGAGCAGTACTTC. The rearrangement joins TRBV4-1 to TRBJ2-7, with TRBD1 matching over 8 bases. J was trimmed by 0 bases and V by 4 bases; bases with no gene match: 5. Germline V gene lookup returns CDR1 MGHRA and CDR2 YSYEKL. The CDR3 loop spans 15 amino acids.

The chain carries TRBV5-4 and TRBJ2-5; TRBD2 agrees at 7 bases. The CDR3 spans 15 residues. Trimming took 0 bases from V and 5 from J; bases not matched to a gene: 7. Germline CDR1 and CDR2: SGHNT and YYREEE (reference sequence). Here the CDR3 DNA reads TGTGCCAGCAGCTTGGAGGCTAGCGGTACCGAGACCCAGTACTTC. This gives the protein CASSLEASGTETQYF.

The J gene is TRBJ2-5, the V gene TRBV5-1; D not resolved. Germline V gene data show CDR1 as SGHRS and CDR2 as YFSETQ. CDR3 size: 16 residues. V was shortened by 0 bases and J by 1 base, with 13 bases between the two germline ends. In nucleotides, the CDR3 is TGCGCCAGCAGCTTGGACTGGGCCACTCTCCAAGAGACCCAGTACTTC. As protein: CASSLDWATLQETQYF.

The chain is built from TRBV27 and TRBJ1-1; 7 bases fit TRBD1. The CDR3 runs 15 residues. From germline, CDR1 is MNHEY and CDR2 SMNVEV (reference sequence). The J segment lost 3 bases and the V segment lost 3 bases, leaving 7 bases of the junction unmatched. The CDR3 region has the DNA TGTGCCAGCAGTTTGGACACCCAGGGGGACACTGAAGCTTTCTTT. It translates to CASSLDTQGDTEAFF.

The rearrangement links TRBV5-4 to TRBJ2-5, with a tentative D call TRBD2 (5 bases). The CDR3 extends over 16 amino acids. CDR1 and CDR2 from the germline V gene are SGHNT and YYREEE (reference sequence). V shed 0 bases and J shed 5 bases, with 17 bases lying between them. The DNA of the CDR3 is TGTGCCAGCAGCTTGGGCAATACTGGGAGTTTGGAGACCCAGTACTTC. This translates into CASSLGNTGSLETQYF.

The V and J genes are TRBV30 and TRBJ2-7; D is undetermined. The CDR3 totals 12 residues. Trimming took 7 bases from V and 3 from J, leaving 13 bases between them. Germline lookup yields CDR1 GTSNPN and CDR2 SVGIG (reference sequence). The CDR3 here is CALLGPYYEQYF. DNA for the CDR3: TGTGCCTTACTCGGTCCGTACTACGAGCAGTACTTC.

The chain carries TRBV7-2 and TRBJ1-1; a weak D match, TRBD1 (5 bases). The CDR3 extends over 13 amino acids. Germline V gene lookup returns CDR1 SGHTA and CDR2 FQGNSA. Trimming took off 3 bases at V and 4 bases at J, with 9 bases between the two ends. CDR3 sequence: CASSFGGSTEAFF. In DNA, the CDR3 is TGTGCCAGCAGCTTTGGGGGGTCCACTGAAGCTTTCTTT.

This chain joins TRBV7-9 and TRBJ2-5, with TRBD2 matching over 7 bases. The last part of the DNA fits TRBJ2-7 better; the J call may be wrong. CDR3 size: 14 residues. Germline V lookup: CDR1 SEHNR, CDR2 FQNEAQ (reference sequence). CDR3 loop: CASSLAGRAHEQYF. The CDR3 DNA sequence: TGTGCCAGCAGCTTAGCGGGGAGGGCCCACGAGCAGTACTTC.

The chain uses TRBV28 and TRBJ2-5; no clear D. Germline CDR1 is MDHEN and CDR2 is SYDVKM. With 3 bases removed from V and 1 base from J, the gap between germline ends came to 9 bases. The CDR3 contains 14 residues. CDR3 region: CASSFSDSQETQYF. Here the CDR3 DNA reads TGTGCCAGCAGTTTCAGCGATTCCCAAGAGACCCAGTACTTC.

This clone was detected only once. This rearrangement joins TRBV5-1 to TRBJ2-7; TRBD2 is a possible D gene (6 bases). Germline CDR1 is SGHRS and CDR2 is YFSETQ. The CDR3 extends over 14 amino acids. Trimming removed 3 bases at V and 2 bases at J, with 12 bases between. CDR3 protein: CASSSAGHTYEQYF. In DNA form, the CDR3 reads TGCGCCAGCAGCTCAGCGGGCCACACCTACGAGCAGTACTTC. The full variable domain, its missing parts supplied by reference TRBV5-1 and TRBJ2-7, is KAGVTQTPRYLIKTRGQQVTLSCSPISGHRSVSWYQQTPGQGLQFLFEYFSETQRNKGNFPGRFSGRQFSNSRSEMNVSTLELGDSALYLCASSSAGHTYEQYFGPGTRLTVT.

The V call is TRBV19, the J call TRBJ1-5, with D maybe TRBD1 (5 bases). The CDR3 sequence is 16 residues long. The germline CDR1 and CDR2 sequences are LNHDA and SQIVND (reference sequence). V dropped 1 base and J dropped 2 bases, with 12 bases sitting between them. The CDR3 coding sequence is TGTGCCAGTAGTATAGTGGGGGGTTCGGGCAATCAGCCCCAGCATTTT. It specifies CASSIVGGSGNQPQHF. The full variable domain, in which reference TRBV19 and TRBJ1-5 provide the parts outside the CDR3, is DGGITQSPKYLFRKEGQNVTLSCEQNLNHDAMYWYRQDPGQGLRLIYYSQIVNDFQKGDIAEGYSVSREKKESFPLTVTSAQKNPTAFYLCASSIVGGSGNQPQHFGDGTRLSIL.

The J gene is TRBJ2-3, the V gene TRBV7-6; a weak D match, TRBD1 (7 bases). Per germline, CDR1 SGHVS and CDR2 FNYEAQ. This CDR3 spans 15 amino acids. V lost 2 bases and J lost 4, with 13 bases in between. In DNA, the CDR3 is TGTGCCAGCAGCTTAAGGGCAGGGGGGCCAGATACGCAGTATTTT. Its protein is CASSLRAGGPDTQYF.

The V and J genes are TRBV18 and TRBJ2-7, with D possibly TRBD2 on 6 matching bases. The CDR3 runs 13 residues. Trimming shortened V by 0 bases and J by 11 bases, and 14 bases separated the two germline ends. Germline V CDR1 and CDR2: KGHSH, LQKENI. The CDR3 sequence: CASSPPDLARKYF. DNA of the CDR3: TGTGCCAGCTCACCACCGGATCTAGCGAGGAAGTACTTC.